Described below is a single TCR beta chain sequence and its context. This record comes from a study of blood T cell repertoires in COVID-19. At the level of the study: Sites in the United States, Italy and Spain provided acute and convalescent COVID-19 samples. Nucleic acid was either cDNA or gDNA, and it came from T cells, B-cell-depleted T cells, or PBMCs.

The table came from immunoSEQ multiplex PCR; TCRdb's copy has only in-frame clones and leaves some out. Among fewer than 250,000 clones listed, approximately 84% were seen once. Recovered status applied to Cohort 3 donors who had two consecutive negative PCRs. It also applied to those with clearance or with symptom resolution. The receptor comes from a young woman who had recovered from COVID-19. Sequences were obtained from PBMCs or T cells enriched from blood (not recorded which).

The CDR3 bases are TGTGCCAGCAGTTTAATGGCTTTTGGAGGGGACAGGGGGGGCTTGTCCAAAAACATTCAGTACTTC. Translation gives CASSLMAFGGDRGGLSKNIQYF. The J gene is TRBJ2-4, the V gene TRBV28; TRBD1 matches at 11 bases. This CDR3 has 22 amino acids. With 2 bases clipped from V and 2 bases from J, the junction kept 20 bases outside the gene matches. Germline assignment: CDR1 MDHEN and CDR2 SYDVKM.